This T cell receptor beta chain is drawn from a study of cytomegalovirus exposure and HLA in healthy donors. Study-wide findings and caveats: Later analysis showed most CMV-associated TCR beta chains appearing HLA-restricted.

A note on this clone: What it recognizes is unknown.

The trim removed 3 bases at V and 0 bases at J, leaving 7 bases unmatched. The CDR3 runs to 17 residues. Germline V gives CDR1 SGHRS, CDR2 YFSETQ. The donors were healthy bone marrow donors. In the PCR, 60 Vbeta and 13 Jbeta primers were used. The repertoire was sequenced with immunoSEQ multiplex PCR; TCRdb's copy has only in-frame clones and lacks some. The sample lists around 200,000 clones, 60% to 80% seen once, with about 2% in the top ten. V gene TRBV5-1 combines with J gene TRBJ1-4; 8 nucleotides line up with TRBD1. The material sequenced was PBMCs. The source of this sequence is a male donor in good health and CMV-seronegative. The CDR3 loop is CASSSVPGQATNEKLFF. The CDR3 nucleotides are TGCGCCAGCAGCTCGGTCCCGGGACAGGCAACTAATGAAAAACTGTTTTTT.